Shown below are 30 T cell receptor gamma chains from a single sample sequenced in a study of γδ T cells in repeated Plasmodium falciparum infection (dated by TCRdb to the early 2020s). For bulk TCR repertoire analysis, Vgamma9/Vdelta2+ and Vdelta2-negative gammadelta T cell populations were flow-sorted out of peripheral blood mononuclear cells. The method behind the library was multiplex PCR. Sequencing was performed on an Illumina MiSeq. With CATT, TCRdb called clones again from the public reads; duplicate DNA rows were later joined. For this sample there are 20,000 to 30,000 gamma-chain clones; 2.5% to 3.5% appear just once. The ten largest clones capture around a third of the sample. Specimen: gamma-delta T cells from blood. All receptors come from a pool of human donors (malaria-infected and uninfected, not separated).

Regarding this clone: A far bigger clonotype differs at one base, so this is likely a read error. No DNA is shown, since the ends of the CDR3 on it are uncertain; the CDR3 is the one TCRdb lists. The J gene is uncalled and the V gene is TRGV9. The CDR3 length is 33 residues, termini included. CDR1 and CDR2 (germline): GITISATS, ISYDGTV (reference sequence). The CDR3 spells CALWEVQTIIIRNSLAVEQHLLSQVSIGRIQHF.

Details on this clone: The TCRdb protein comes from a much larger clone and disagrees with this DNA's translation at residue 11, likely due to a read error; the protein given here is derived from the DNA. The chain uses TRGV9 and TRGJP. TCRdb supplies no J gene; here it was assigned by aligning the nucleotide sequence to germline. Germline values: CDR1 GITISATS, CDR2 ISYDGTV (reference sequence). This CDR3 region has 17 residues. The CDR3 reads CALWEGPRELDKKIKVF. In DNA, the CDR3 is TGTGCCTTGTGGGAGGGCCCCCGAGAGTTGGACAAAAAAATCAAGGTATTT.

This clone was observed many times. This likely stems from a read error, as it lies one base from a far larger clone. This sample includes further DNA sequences coding for the same CDR3. The chain uses TRGV4 and TRGJ1 or TRGJ2. The J segment lost 12 bases and the V segment lost 2 bases, leaving 16 bases of the junction unmatched. This CDR3 region has 14 residues. CDR1 and CDR2 (germline): EGSTGY, YDSYTSSV. The CDR3, as DNA: TGTGCCACCTGGGATGTGGAGGTCGGAAGGCGGAAACTCTTT. Encoded protein: CATWDVEVGRRKLF.

This clone was picked up many times. Translating this DNA gives a protein that differs at residue 14 from the TCRdb one, which belongs to a much larger clone; a read error is likely, and the protein shown is this translation. The chain recombines TRGV9 with TRGJ1 or TRGJ2. This CDR3 is built from 16 residues. Germline CDR1 GITISATS, CDR2 ISYDGTV (reference sequence). The CDR3 spells CALWEVHNGENYKRLF. CDR3 in DNA: TGTGCCTTGTGGGAGGTGCACAATGGCGAAAATTATAAGAGACTCTTT.

In its sample, this clone was seen a few times. The mismatch at residue 12 between this DNA's translation and the TCRdb protein of a much larger clone likely reflects a read error; the protein shown is translated from the DNA. Here the CDR3 reads CALWEIPGWLGEKIKVF. The DNA for the CDR3 is TGTGCCTTGTGGGAGATCCCTGGTTGGTTGGGCGAAAAAATCAAGGTATTT. V is TRGV9 and J is TRGJP. The J gene was missing in TCRdb and was found by matching the end of the DNA to germline. CDR1 is GITISATS, CDR2 ISYDGTV, per germline (reference sequence). This CDR3 is built from 17 residues.

This clone was found many times. The protein that TCRdb holds for this DNA derives from a much larger clone and differs from the translated DNA at residue 10, which likely indicates a read error; the protein shown here is translated from the DNA. The V and J genes are TRGV3 and TRGJ1 or TRGJ2. The J gene, left out of TCRdb, was set here by checking the DNA against germline. CDR3 size: 17 residues. Germline assignment: CDR1 VTNTFY and CDR2 YDVSTARD (reference sequence). J gave up 0 bases and V 0 bases, and 11 bases lay outside the gene matches. The CDR3 DNA is TGTGCCACCTGGGACAGGCGACAGCCCATGAATTATTATAAGAAACTCTTT. Its translation is CATWDRRQPMNYYKKLF.

This clone is termed medium-sized. The chain couples TRGV9 to TRGJ1 or TRGJ2. The CDR3 is made up of 10 amino acids. Germline CDR1 GITISATS, CDR2 ISYDGTV (reference sequence). Trimming removed 2 bases from V and 9 bases from J; junction bases left unmatched: 1. CDR3 in amino acids: CALWEAKKLF. The CDR3 DNA follows: TGTGCCTTGTGGGAGGCTAAGAAACTCTTT.

This clone was recorded many times. TCRdb's entry gives the protein of a much larger clone, which mismatches this DNA's translation at residue 9, likely from a read error; the protein reported here is translated from the DNA. This rearrangement joins TRGV9 to TRGJ1 or TRGJ2. This CDR3 is built from 10 residues. Trimming at V came to 2 bases and at J to 14 bases, leaving 6 bases not matched to a gene. Germline values: CDR1 GITISATS, CDR2 ISYDGTV (reference sequence). The DNA of the CDR3 is TGTGCCTTGTGGGAGGATAAAGAACTCTTT. Its protein is CALWEDKELF.

This clone was picked up a small number of times. The TCRdb protein, from a much larger clone, departs from this DNA's translation at residue 3, likely by read error; the protein shown derives from the DNA. The gene calls are TRGV9 and TRGJ1 or TRGJ2. TCRdb does not report a J gene; here it was assigned by matching the DNA to germline references. The CDR3 length is 14 residues. Germline V CDR1 and CDR2: GITISATS, ISYDGTV (reference sequence). As DNA, the CDR3 is TGTGCCTCGTGGGAGGTGGGTGAGGATTATAAGAAACTCTTT. It encodes CASWEVGEDYKKLF.

In this sample, this clone turned up a few times. A far larger clone is off by one base, so a read error is likely. Other DNA variants within this sample encode the same CDR3. This chain links TRGV9 with TRGJ1 or TRGJ2. Matching the DNA to germline supplied the J gene, which TCRdb does not give. The CDR3 sequence is 17 residues long. Germline CDR1 is GITISATS and CDR2 is ISYDGTV (reference sequence). The CDR3 here is CALWDQPNYTNYYKKLF. Written as DNA, the CDR3 is TGTGCTTTGTGGGACCAGCCGAACTACACAAATTATTATAAGAAACTCTTT.

This clone was detected only a few times. A read error likely explains this, since a far larger clone differs by one base. The identical CDR3 is also encoded by other nucleotide sequences in the sample. The rearrangement links TRGV8 to TRGJ1 or TRGJ2. Germline V CDR1 and CDR2: VENAVY, YDSYNSRV. The V gene end was trimmed by 3 bases and the J gene end by 0 bases; junction bases not matched to a gene: 5. There are 14 residues in the CDR3. The CDR3 region has the DNA TGTGCCACCTGGGATCATGGGAATTATTATAAGAAACTCTTT. As protein: CATWDHGNYYKKLF.

A few counts support this clone. This is likely an artifact of a read error, given a far larger clone one base away. Other DNA sequences of this sample code for an identical CDR3. This chain links TRGV9 with TRGJP. TCRdb does not report a J gene; here it was assigned by matching the DNA to germline references. Germline assignment: CDR1 GITISATS and CDR2 ISYDGTV (reference sequence). This CDR3 region has 17 residues. CDR3 residues: CALWEANQELGKKIKVF. CDR3 bases: TGTGCCCTGTGGGAGGCCAACCAAGAGTTGGGCAAAAAAATCAAGGTATTT.

This clone was detected ten times or more. The CDR3 nucleotides are TGTGCCACCTGGGATAGAGTCAGCCTTTATTATAAGAAACTCTTT. This encodes CATWDRVSLYYKKLF. The genes are TRGV8 and TRGJ1 or TRGJ2. This CDR3 spans 15 amino acids. Germline V lookup: CDR1 VENAVY, CDR2 YDSYNSRV. V shed 1 base, J shed 3 bases, and the junction held 9 bases outside the gene matches.

This clone was counted at least ten times. This sequence may be a read error, since a much larger clone differs from it by one base. Within the sample, other DNA sequences also encode this same CDR3. This rearrangement joins TRGV9 to TRGJ1 or TRGJ2. Germline V CDR1 and CDR2: GITISATS, ISYDGTV (reference sequence). The CDR3 covers 10 residues. The CDR3 loop reads CALWEGKKLF. The CDR3 bases are TGCGCCTTGTGGGAGGGAAAGAAACTCTTT.

In its sample, this clone was seen many times. A far larger clone is off by one base, so a read error is likely. The sample has other DNA sequences that encode this CDR3 too. The rearrangement links TRGV9 to TRGJ1 or TRGJ2. This CDR3 has 12 amino acids. Germline V gene sequence: CDR1 GITISATS, CDR2 ISYDGTV (reference sequence). Here the CDR3 reads CALWEVRYKKLF. In DNA form, the CDR3 reads TGTGCCTTGTGGGAGGTGCGGTATAAGAAGCTCTTT.

This clone turned up a few times. TCRdb's protein, taken from a much larger clone, differs from this DNA's translation at residue 4, likely owing to a read error; the protein displayed comes from the DNA. The rearrangement joins TRGV4 to TRGJ1 or TRGJ2. The J gene was not available in TCRdb and was assigned here by matching the DNA to germline segments. The CDR3 sequence is 15 residues long. Germline CDR1 reads EGSTGY; CDR2 reads YDSYTSSV. Unmatched junction bases numbered 15, after V lost 9 bases and J lost 1 base. For the CDR3, the DNA is TGTGCCACCCCCGAAAATTCACACAATTATTATAAGAAACTCTTT. It specifies CATPENSHNYYKKLF.

About this clone itself: TCRdb lists the protein of a much larger clone for this DNA, which differs at residue 13, so this is likely a read error; the protein given here is translated from the DNA itself. This chain uses TRGV9 with TRGJ1 or TRGJ2. Because TCRdb records no J gene, it was assigned here through a match of the DNA to germline. Looked up from germline, CDR1 is GITISATS and CDR2 is ISYDGTV (reference sequence). This CDR3 is 17 amino acids long. CDR3 protein: CALWEMDTTAYYHKKLF. CDR3 nucleotide sequence: TGTGCCTTGTGGGAGATGGATACCACGGCCTATTATCATAAGAAACTCTTT.

This clone was recorded at least ten times. TCRdb lists the protein of a much larger clone for this DNA, which differs at residue 2, so this is likely a read error; the protein given here is translated from the DNA itself. The rearrangement links TRGV4 to TRGJP. Matching the DNA to germline supplied the J gene, which TCRdb does not give. The CDR3 covers 15 residues. The germline V gene encodes CDR1 EGSTGY and CDR2 YDSYTSSV. Here the CDR3 reads CTTWDIELGKKIKVF. As DNA, the CDR3 is TGTACCACCTGGGATATAGAGTTGGGCAAAAAAATCAAGGTATTT.

This clone was counted at least ten times. A much larger clone differs from this one at a single base, so this may be a read error. Other DNA sequences in the same sample also yield this CDR3. The V and J genes are TRGV3 and TRGJ1 or TRGJ2. Germline lookup yields CDR1 VTNTFY and CDR2 YDVSTARD (reference sequence). V lost 0 bases to trimming and J lost 0 bases; unmatched junction nucleotides: 2. The length of the CDR3 is 14 residues. The CDR3 protein is CATWDRRNYYKKLF. CDR3 DNA sequence: TGTGCCACCTGGGACAGGCGGAATTATTATAAGAAACTCTTT.

This clone was seen many times. The protein in TCRdb stems from a much larger clone and differs at residue 11 from this DNA's translation, likely a read error; here the protein is translated from the DNA. The V call is TRGV9, the J call TRGJ1 or TRGJ2. The CDR3 is 14 residues long. Germline-derived CDR1 and CDR2 are GITISATS and ISYDGTV (reference sequence). CDR3 sequence: CALWEVRNYYRKLF. In nucleotides, the CDR3 is TGTGCCTTGTGGGAGGTGCGGAATTATTATAGGAAACTCTTT.

This clone was observed at least ten times. TCRdb attributes to this sequence the protein of a much larger clone, which differs from the DNA translation at residue 15; a read error is likely, and the protein displayed is translated from the DNA. The rearrangement links TRGV9 to TRGJP. The J gene, missing from TCRdb, was assigned here through DNA to germline matching. The germline V gene has CDR1 GITISATS and CDR2 ISYDGTV (reference sequence). The CDR3 has 18 amino acids. CDR3 nucleotide sequence: TGTGCCTTGTGGGAGGTTATTCGGCAAGAGTTGGGCAAAAAAGTCAAGGTATTT. Protein product: CALWEVIRQELGKKVKVF.

Remarks on this clone: The likely explanation is a read error, given a far larger clone one base away. Different DNA sequences within this sample yield the same CDR3. The V gene is TRGV9, the J gene TRGJ1 or TRGJ2. TCRdb gives no J gene; it was assigned here by matching the DNA to germline. The length of the CDR3 is 14 residues. From germline, CDR1 is GITISATS and CDR2 ISYDGTV (reference sequence). The CDR3 DNA is TGTGCCTTATGGGACCACCTCCAGGCTTATAAGAAACTCTTT. This codes for CALWDHLQAYKKLF.

About this clone: TCRdb's protein, taken from a much larger clone, differs from this DNA's translation at residue 9, likely owing to a read error; the protein displayed comes from the DNA. CDR3: CATWAPKKKLGKKIKVF. As DNA, the CDR3 is TGTGCCACCTGGGCCCCCAAGAAAAAGTTGGGCAAAAAAATCAAGGTATTT. V gene TRGV2 combines with J gene TRGJP. In the absence of a J gene in TCRdb, the DNA was matched to germline to assign it here. The germline V gene has CDR1 EGSNGY and CDR2 YDSYNSKV. The junction had 12 bases not matched to a gene; V was cut back by 5 bases and J by 8 bases. The CDR3 sequence is 17 residues long.

For this clone: This DNA's translation differs at residue 5 from TCRdb's protein, which comes from a much larger clone; a read error is likely, and the protein shown is translated from the DNA. The gene calls are TRGV4 and TRGJP2. The J gene is not listed in TCRdb, so it was assigned here from a DNA match to germline. The J segment lost 0 bases and the V segment lost 5 bases, leaving 6 bases of the junction unmatched. The germline CDR1 and CDR2 sequences are EGSTGY and YDSYTSSV. The CDR3 totals 15 residues. This chain's CDR3 is CATWGGYSSDWIKTF. Here the CDR3 DNA reads TGTGCCACCTGGGGGGGTTATAGTAGTGATTGGATCAAGACGTTT.

This clone was detected ten times or more. The translation of this DNA and the TCRdb protein of a much larger clone differ at residue 10, probably owing to a read error; the protein shown here is translated from the DNA. V usage is TRGV9 and J usage is TRGJP. CDR1 is GITISATS, CDR2 ISYDGTV, per germline (reference sequence). The CDR3 length is 16 residues. CDR3 nucleotides: TGTGCCTTGTGGAGAAGTCAAGAGTTGGTCAAAAAAATCAAGGTATTT. Translation gives CALWRSQELVKKIKVF.

With regard to this clone: TCRdb records a much larger clone's protein for this DNA, with a difference at residue 6 that likely arises from a read error; the protein given is the translation of the DNA. The same CDR3 is also encoded by other DNA sequences in this sample. This sequence joins TRGV9 and TRGJ1 or TRGJ2. Trimming at V came to 2 bases and at J to 3 bases, leaving 7 bases not matched to a gene. The CDR3 loop spans 14 amino acids. CDR1 is GITISATS, CDR2 ISYDGTV, per germline (reference sequence). The CDR3 bases are TGTGCCTTGTGGGAGGCGGCTAGTTATTATAAGAAACTCTTT. Translated: CALWEAASYYKKLF.

This clone was seen more than once but under ten times. TCRdb has a much larger clone's protein, which differs at residue 12 from the translation of this DNA, likely because of a read error; what is shown is the protein translated from the DNA. The V gene reported is TRGV9; the J gene is uncalled. Germline V gene lookup returns CDR1 GITISATS and CDR2 ISYDGTV (reference sequence). This CDR3 is 14 amino acids long. CDR3 DNA sequence: TGTGCCTTGTGGGAGGCCCTCTTTTATTATAAGAGACTCTTT. Translation gives CALWEALFYYKRLF.

As regards this clone: A far larger clone is one base from this, pointing to a likely read error. This same CDR3 is encoded by further DNA sequences in the sample. V usage is TRGV3 and J usage is TRGJ1 or TRGJ2. The J gene, left out of TCRdb, was set here by checking the DNA against germline. The CDR3 has 17 residues. Germline CDR1 VTNTFY, CDR2 YDVSTARD (reference sequence). Trimming cost V 0 bases and J 1 base; bases outside gene matches: 12. The CDR3: CATWDRRQPVNYYKKLF. The DNA for the CDR3 is TGTGCCACCTGGGACAGGCGACAGCCCGTAAATTATTATAAGAAACTCTTT.

This clone appeared many times. It differs at one base from a far larger clone, so likely a read error. It is unclear where the CDR3 begins or ends on the DNA, so no DNA is shown, and the CDR3 is as TCRdb lists it. Within the sample, other DNA sequences also encode this same CDR3. The V segment is TRGV2, and no J call was made. With termini counted, the CDR3 has 30 amino acids. The germline CDR1 and CDR2 sequences are EGSNGY and YDSYNSKV. This CDR3 is CATWDGAIRNSLAVEQHLLSQVSIGRIQHF.

As concerns this clone: The amino acid sequence in TCRdb belongs to a much larger clone and departs from this DNA's translation at residue 7, likely a sequencing read error; the sequence shown is translated from the DNA. The rearrangement joins TRGV2 to TRGJ1 or TRGJ2. The J gene is absent in TCRdb and was assigned here via DNA matching to germline. The CDR3 consists of 14 residues. Per germline, CDR1 EGSNGY and CDR2 YDSYNSKV. Trimming cost V 0 bases and J 4 bases; bases outside gene matches: 6. The CDR3 loop is CATWDGSTYYKKLF. DNA for the CDR3: TGTGCCACCTGGGACGGGTCGACGTATTATAAGAAACTCTTT.